One T cell receptor (beta chain) is described in this entry. A multiplex PCR was run with 60 Vbeta primers and 13 Jbeta primers. Method: immunoSEQ multiplex PCR; TCRdb's copy keeps in-frame clones and lacks some. Recorded for this sample: roughly 73,000 clones. These data come from a study of cytomegalovirus exposure and HLA in healthy donors. The CDR3 length is 14 residues. The germline CDR1 and CDR2 sequences are SGDLS and YYNGEE. The V end was cut by 0 bases, the J end by 4 bases, with 7 bases between. This sequence was found in a female donor in good health and CMV-seropositive. The chain is built from TRBV9 and TRBJ2-2, with D tentatively TRBD2 (5 bases). Sequencing was carried out using PBMCs. CDR3 coding DNA: TGTGCCAGCAGCGTAGCGGGGTCCACCGGGGAGCTGTTTTTT. Translating it yields CASSVAGSTGELFF.